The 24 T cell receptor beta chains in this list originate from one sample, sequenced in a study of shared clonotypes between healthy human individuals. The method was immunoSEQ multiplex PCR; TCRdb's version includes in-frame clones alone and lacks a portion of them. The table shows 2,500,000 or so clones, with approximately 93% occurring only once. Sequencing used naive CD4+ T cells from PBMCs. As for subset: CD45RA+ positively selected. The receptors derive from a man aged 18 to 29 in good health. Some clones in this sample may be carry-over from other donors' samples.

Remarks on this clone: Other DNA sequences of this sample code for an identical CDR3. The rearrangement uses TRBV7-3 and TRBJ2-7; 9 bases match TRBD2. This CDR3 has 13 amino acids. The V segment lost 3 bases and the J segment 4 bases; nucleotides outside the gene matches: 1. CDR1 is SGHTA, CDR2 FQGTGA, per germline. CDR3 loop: CASSLREGYEQYF. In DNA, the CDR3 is TGTGCCAGCAGCTTGCGGGAGGGGTACGAGCAGTACTTC.

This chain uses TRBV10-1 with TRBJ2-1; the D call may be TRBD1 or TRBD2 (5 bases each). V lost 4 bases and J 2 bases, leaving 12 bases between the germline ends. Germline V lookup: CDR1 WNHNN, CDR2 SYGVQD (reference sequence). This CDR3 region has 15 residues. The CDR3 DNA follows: TGCGCCAGCAGTGTAAATGTGGGGGCCTACAATGAGCAGTTCTTC. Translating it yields CASSVNVGAYNEQFF.

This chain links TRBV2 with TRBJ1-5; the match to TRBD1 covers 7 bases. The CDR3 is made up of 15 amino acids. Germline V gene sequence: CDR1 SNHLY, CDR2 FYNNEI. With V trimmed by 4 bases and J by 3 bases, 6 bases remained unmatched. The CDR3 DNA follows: TGTGCCAGCAGTGGACAGGGCCCTCTCAATCAGCCCCAGCATTTT. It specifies CASSGQGPLNQPQHF. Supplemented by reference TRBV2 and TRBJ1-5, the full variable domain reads EPEVTQTPSHQVTQMGQEVILRCVPISNHLYFYWYRQILGQKVEFLVSFYNNEISEKSEIFDDQFSVERPDGSNFTLKIRSTKLEDSAMYFCASSGQGPLNQPQHFGDGTRLSIL.

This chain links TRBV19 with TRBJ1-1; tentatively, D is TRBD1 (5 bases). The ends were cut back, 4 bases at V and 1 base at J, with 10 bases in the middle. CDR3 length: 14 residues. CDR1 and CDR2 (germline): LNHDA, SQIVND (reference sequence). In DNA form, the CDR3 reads TGTGCCAGTAGTAGACAGATAGCGAACACTGAAGCTTTCTTT. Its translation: CASSRQIANTEAFF.

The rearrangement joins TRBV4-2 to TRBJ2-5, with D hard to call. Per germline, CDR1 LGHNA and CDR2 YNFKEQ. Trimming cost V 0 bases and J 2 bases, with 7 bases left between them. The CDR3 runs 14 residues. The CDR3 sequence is CASSQDGSQETQYF. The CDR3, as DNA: TGTGCCAGCAGCCAAGATGGCAGTCAAGAGACCCAGTACTTC.

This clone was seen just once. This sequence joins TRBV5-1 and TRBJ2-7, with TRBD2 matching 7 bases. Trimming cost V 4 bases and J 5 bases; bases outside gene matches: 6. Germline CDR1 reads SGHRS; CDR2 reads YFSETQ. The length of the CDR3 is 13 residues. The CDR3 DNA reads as TGCGCCAGCAGCGTCGGGGCGGGAGACGAGCAGTACTTC. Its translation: CASSVGAGDEQYF.

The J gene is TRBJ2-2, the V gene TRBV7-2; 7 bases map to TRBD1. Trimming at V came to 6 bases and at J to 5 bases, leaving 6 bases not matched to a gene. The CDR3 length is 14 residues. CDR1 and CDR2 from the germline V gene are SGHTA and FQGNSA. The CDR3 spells CASRQDRVTGELFF. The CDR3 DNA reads TGTGCCAGCAGGCAAGACAGGGTAACCGGGGAGCTGTTTTTT.

This CDR3 is CASSLAGVRAGEQYF. As DNA, the CDR3 is TGCGCCAGCAGCTTGGCAGGGGTGAGGGCGGGCGAGCAGTACTTC. The chain couples TRBV5-1 to TRBJ2-7; tentative D call: TRBD1 (6 bases). V was shortened by 0 bases and J by 6 bases, with 16 bases between the two germline ends. This CDR3 comprises 15 residues. Germline loops: CDR1 SGHRS, CDR2 YFSETQ.

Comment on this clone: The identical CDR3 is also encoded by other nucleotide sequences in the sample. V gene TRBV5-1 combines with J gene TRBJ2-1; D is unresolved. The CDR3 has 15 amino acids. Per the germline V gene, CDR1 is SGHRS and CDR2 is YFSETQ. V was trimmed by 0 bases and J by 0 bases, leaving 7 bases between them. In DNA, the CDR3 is TGCGCCAGCAGCTTGGTAGGAAGCTCCTACAATGAGCAGTTCTTC. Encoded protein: CASSLVGSSYNEQFF.

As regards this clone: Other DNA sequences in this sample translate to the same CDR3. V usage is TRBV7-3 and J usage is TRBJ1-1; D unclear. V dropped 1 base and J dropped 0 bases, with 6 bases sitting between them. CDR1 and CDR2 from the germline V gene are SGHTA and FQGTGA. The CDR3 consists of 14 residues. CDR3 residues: CASSLRGMNTEAFF. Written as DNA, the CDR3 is TGTGCCAGCAGCTTAAGAGGAATGAACACTGAAGCTTTCTTT. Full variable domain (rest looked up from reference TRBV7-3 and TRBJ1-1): GAGVSQTPSNKVTEKGKYVELRCDPISGHTALYWYRQSLGQGPEFLIYFQGTGAADDSGLPNDRFFAVRPEGSVSTLKIQRTERGDSAVYLCASSLRGMNTEAFFGQGTRLTVV.

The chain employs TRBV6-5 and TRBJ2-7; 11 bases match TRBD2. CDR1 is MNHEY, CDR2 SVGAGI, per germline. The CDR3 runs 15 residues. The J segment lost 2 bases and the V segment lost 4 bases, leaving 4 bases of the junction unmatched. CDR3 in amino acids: CASSLLAGGAYEQYF. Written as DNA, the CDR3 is TGTGCCAGCAGTTTGCTAGCGGGGGGAGCCTACGAGCAGTACTTC.

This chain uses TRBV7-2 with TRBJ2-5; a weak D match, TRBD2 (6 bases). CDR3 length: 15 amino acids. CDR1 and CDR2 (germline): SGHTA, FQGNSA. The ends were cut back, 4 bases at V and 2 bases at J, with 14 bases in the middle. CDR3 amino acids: CASSSPRTTQETQYF. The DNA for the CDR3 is TGTGCCAGCAGCTCGCCGCGGACTACACAAGAGACCCAGTACTTC.

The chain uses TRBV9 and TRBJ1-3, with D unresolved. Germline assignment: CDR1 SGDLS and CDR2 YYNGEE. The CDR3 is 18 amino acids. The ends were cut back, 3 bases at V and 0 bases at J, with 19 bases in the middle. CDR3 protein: CASSAAAYADISGNTIYF. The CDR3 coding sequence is TGTGCCAGCAGCGCCGCAGCGTACGCCGACATCTCTGGAAACACCATATATTTT.

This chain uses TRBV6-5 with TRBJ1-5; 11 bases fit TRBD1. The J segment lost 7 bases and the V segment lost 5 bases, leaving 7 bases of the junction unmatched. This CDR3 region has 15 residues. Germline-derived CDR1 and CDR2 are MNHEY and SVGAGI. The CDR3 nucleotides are TGTGCCAGCAGTACAGGACAGGGGGCATGGCAGCCCCAGCATTTT. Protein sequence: CASSTGQGAWQPQHF.

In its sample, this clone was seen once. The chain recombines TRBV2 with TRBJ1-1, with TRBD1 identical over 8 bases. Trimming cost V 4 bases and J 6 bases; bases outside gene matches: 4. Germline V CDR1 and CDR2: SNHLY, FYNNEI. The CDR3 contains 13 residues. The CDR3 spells CASSGTGSPEAFF. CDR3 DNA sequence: TGTGCCAGCAGTGGGACAGGGAGCCCTGAAGCTTTCTTT.

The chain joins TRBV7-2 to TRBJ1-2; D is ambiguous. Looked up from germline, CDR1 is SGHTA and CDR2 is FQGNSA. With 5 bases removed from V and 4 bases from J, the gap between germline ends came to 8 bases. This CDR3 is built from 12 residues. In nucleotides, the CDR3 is TGTGCCAGCAGCGACATGGGCTATGGCTACACCTTC. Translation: CASSDMGYGYTF.

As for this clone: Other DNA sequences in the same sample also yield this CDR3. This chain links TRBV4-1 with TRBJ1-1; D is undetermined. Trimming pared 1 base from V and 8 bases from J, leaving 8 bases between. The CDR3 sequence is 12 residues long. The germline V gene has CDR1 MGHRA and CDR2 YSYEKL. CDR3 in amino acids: CASSQVGGEAFF. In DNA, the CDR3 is TGCGCCAGCAGCCAAGTGGGCGGCGAAGCTTTCTTT.

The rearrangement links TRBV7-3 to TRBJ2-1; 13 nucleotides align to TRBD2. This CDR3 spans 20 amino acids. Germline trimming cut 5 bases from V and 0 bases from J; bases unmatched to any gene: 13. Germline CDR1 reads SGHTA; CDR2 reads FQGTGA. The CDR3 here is CASSPGGLAGPYSSYNEQFF. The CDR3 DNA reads TGTGCCAGCAGCCCGGGGGGACTAGCGGGACCCTACAGCTCCTACAATGAGCAGTTCTTC.

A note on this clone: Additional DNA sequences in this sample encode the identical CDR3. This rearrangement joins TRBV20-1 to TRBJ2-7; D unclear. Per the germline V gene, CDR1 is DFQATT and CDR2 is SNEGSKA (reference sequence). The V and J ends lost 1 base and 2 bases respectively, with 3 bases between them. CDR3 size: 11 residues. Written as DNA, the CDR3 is TGCAGTGCTAGAGGGACCTACGAGCAGTACTTC. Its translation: CSARGTYEQYF.

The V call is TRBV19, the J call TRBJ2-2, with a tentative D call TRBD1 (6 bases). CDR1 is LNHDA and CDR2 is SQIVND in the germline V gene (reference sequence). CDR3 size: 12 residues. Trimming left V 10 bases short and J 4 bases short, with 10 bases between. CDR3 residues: CAIGGITGELFF. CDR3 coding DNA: TGTGCCATAGGGGGTATCACCGGGGAGCTGTTTTTT.

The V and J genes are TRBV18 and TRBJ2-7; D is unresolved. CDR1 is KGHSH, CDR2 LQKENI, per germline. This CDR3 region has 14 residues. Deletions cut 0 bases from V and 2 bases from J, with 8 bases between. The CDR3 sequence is CASSPPAYTYEQYF. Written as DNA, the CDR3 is TGTGCCAGCTCACCACCGGCGTACACCTACGAGCAGTACTTC. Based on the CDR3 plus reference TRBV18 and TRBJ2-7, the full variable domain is NAGVMQNPRHLVRRRGQEARLRCSPMKGHSHVYWYRQLPEEGLKFMVYLQKENIIDESGMPKERFSAEFPKEGPSILRIQQVVRGDSAAYFCASSPPAYTYEQYFGPGTRLTVT.

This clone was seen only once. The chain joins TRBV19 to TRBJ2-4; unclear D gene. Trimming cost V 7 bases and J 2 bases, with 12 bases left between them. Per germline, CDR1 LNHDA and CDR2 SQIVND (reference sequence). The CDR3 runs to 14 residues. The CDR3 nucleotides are TGTGCCAGTAATTTTAGGTCGTCCAAAAACATTCAGTACTTC. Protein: CASNFRSSKNIQYF.

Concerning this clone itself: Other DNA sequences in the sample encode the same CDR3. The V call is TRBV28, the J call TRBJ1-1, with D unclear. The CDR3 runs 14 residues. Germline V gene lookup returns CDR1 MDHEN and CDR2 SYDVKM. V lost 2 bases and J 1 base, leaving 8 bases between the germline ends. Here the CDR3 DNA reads TGTGCCAGCAGTTTAGGGCTGGGGAACACTGAAGCTTTCTTT. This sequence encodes CASSLGLGNTEAFF.

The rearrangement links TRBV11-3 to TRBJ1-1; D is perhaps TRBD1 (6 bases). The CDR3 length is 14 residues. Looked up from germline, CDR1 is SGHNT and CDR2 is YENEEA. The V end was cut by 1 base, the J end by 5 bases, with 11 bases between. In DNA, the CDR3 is TGTGCCAGCAGCTTAGTTCCCAGGGGTACTGAAGCTTTCTTT. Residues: CASSLVPRGTEAFF.